This T cell receptor (beta chain) was sequenced in a study of cytomegalovirus exposure and HLA in healthy donors. The study's findings and limits: Fewer N-insertions than the 666-donor mean were reportedly shown by an Asian-associated ancestry cluster in a later analysis. In vitro confirmation showed a few CMV-associated chains to be CMV antigen specific. A later analysis, which compared TCR beta chains of equal frequency, found the HLA-associated ones more clonally expanded.

Worth noting for this clone: Its specificity is not known.

While unrecorded immune exposures were likely, the donors were nominally healthy when sampled. The PCR was carried out with 60 Vbeta primers and 13 Jbeta primers. The table came from immunoSEQ multiplex PCR; TCRdb's copy has only in-frame clones and leaves some out. Its table records around 110,000 clones. The sample consisted of PBMCs. The clonotype originates from a man aged 40-49 years in good health and CMV-seropositive.

The CDR3 loop reads CASSHHRDWNTEAFF. CDR3 nucleotides: TGCGCCAGCAGCCACCACAGGGATTGGAACACTGAAGCTTTCTTT. This chain uses TRBV4-1 with TRBJ1-1; a possible D gene is TRBD1 (6 bases). The CDR3 totals 15 residues. Trimming pared 3 bases from V and 1 base from J, leaving 12 bases between. Per germline, CDR1 MGHRA and CDR2 YSYEKL.